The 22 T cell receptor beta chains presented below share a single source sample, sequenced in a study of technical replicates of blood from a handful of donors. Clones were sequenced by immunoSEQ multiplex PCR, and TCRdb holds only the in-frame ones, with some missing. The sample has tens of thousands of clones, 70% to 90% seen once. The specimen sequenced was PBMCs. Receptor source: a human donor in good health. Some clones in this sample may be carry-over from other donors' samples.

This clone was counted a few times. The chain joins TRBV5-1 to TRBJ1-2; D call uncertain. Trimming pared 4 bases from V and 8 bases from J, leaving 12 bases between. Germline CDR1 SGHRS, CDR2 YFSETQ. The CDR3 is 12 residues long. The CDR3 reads CASSRDGRGYTF. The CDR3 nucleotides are TGCGCCAGCAGCCGAGACGGGAGAGGCTACACCTTC.

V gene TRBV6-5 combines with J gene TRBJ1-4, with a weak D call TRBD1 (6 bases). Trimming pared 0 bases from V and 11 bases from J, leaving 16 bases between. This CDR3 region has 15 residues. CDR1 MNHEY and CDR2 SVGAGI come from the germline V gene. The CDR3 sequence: CASSYSGALGGKLFF. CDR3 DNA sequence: TGTGCCAGCAGTTACTCGGGGGCCTTAGGCGGGAAACTGTTTTTT.

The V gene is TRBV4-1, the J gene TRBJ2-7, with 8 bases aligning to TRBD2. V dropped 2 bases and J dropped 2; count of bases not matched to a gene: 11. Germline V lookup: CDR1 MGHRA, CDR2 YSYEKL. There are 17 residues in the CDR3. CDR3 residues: CASSQPARLAPAYEQYF. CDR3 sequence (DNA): TGCGCCAGCAGCCAACCCGCCCGACTAGCGCCAGCCTACGAGCAGTACTTC.

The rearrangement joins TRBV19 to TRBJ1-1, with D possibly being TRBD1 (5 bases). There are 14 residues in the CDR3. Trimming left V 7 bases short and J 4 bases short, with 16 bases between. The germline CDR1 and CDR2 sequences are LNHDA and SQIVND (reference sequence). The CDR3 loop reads CASNVWEGPTEAFF. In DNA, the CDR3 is TGTGCCAGTAATGTGTGGGAGGGGCCCACTGAAGCTTTCTTT. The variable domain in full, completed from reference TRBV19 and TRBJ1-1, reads DGGITQSPKYLFRKEGQNVTLSCEQNLNHDAMYWYRQDPGQGLRLIYYSQIVNDFQKGDIAEGYSVSREKKESFPLTVTSAQKNPTAFYLCASNVWEGPTEAFFGQGTRLTVV.

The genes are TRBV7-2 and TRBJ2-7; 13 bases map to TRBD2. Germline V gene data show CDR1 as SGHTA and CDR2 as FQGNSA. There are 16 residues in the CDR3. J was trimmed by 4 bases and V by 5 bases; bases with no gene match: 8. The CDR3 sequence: CASSKGLAGIKYEQYF. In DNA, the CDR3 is TGTGCCAGCAGCAAGGGACTAGCGGGAATTAAATACGAGCAGTACTTC.

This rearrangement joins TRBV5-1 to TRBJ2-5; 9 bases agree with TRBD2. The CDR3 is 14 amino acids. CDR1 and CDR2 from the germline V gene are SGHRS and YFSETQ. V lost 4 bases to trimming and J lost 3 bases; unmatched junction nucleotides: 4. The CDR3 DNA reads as TGCGCCAGCAGCCCAATAGCGGGAGAAGAGACCCAGTACTTC. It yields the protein CASSPIAGEETQYF.

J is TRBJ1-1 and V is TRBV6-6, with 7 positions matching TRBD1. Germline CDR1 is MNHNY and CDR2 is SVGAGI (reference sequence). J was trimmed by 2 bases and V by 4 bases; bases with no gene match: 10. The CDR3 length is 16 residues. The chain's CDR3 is CASSSWGQQLNTEAFF. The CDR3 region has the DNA TGTGCCAGCAGTTCCTGGGGACAGCAACTCAACACTGAAGCTTTCTTT.

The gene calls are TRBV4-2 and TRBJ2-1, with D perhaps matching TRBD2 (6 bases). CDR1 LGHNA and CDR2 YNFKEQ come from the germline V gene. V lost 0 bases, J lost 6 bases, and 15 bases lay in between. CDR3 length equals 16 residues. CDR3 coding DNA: TGTGCCAGCAGCCAAGATGGTAGCCGGGGAGGCAATGAGCAGTTCTTC. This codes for CASSQDGSRGGNEQFF.

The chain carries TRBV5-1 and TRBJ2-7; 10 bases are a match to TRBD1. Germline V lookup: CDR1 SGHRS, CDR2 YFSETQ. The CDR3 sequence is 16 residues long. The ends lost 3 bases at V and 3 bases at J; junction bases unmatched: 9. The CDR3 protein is CASSWGGQGNHYEQYF. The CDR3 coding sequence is TGCGCCAGCAGCTGGGGGGGACAGGGGAATCACTACGAGCAGTACTTC. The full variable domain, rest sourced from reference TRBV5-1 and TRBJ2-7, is KAGVTQTPRYLIKTRGQQVTLSCSPISGHRSVSWYQQTPGQGLQFLFEYFSETQRNKGNFPGRFSGRQFSNSRSEMNVSTLELGDSALYLCASSWGGQGNHYEQYFGPGTRLTVT.

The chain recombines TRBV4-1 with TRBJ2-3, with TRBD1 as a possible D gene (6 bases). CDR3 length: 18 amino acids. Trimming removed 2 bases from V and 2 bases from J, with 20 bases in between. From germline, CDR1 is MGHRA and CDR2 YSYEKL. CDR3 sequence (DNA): TGCGCCAGCAGCCAACAAACCCAGGGGATTACCCCCACAGATACGCAGTATTTT. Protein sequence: CASSQQTQGITPTDTQYF.

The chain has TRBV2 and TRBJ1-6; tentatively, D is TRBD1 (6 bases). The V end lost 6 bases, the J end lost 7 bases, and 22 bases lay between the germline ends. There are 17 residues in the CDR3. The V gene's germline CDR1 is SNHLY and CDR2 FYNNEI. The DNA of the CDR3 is TGTGCCAGCAGGAGCTCGACAGGCCGTGCCGAAAATTCACCCCTCCACTTT. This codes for CASRSSTGRAENSPLHF. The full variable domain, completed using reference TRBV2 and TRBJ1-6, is EPEVTQTPSHQVTQMGQEVILRCVPISNHLYFYWYRQILGQKVEFLVSFYNNEISEKSEIFDDQFSVERPDGSNFTLKIRSTKLEDSAMYFCASRSSTGRAENSPLHFGNGTRLTVT.

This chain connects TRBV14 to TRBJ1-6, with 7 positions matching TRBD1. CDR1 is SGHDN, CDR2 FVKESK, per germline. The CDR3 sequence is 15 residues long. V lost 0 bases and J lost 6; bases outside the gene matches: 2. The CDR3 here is CASSQEYRGNSPLHF. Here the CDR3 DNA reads TGTGCCAGCAGCCAAGAATACAGGGGTAATTCACCCCTCCACTTT.

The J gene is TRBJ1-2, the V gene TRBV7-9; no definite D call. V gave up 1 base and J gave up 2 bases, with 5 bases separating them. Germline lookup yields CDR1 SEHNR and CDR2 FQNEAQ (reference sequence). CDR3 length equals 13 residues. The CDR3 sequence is CASSLERNYGYTF. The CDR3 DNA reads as TGTGCCAGCAGCTTAGAACGGAACTATGGCTACACCTTC.

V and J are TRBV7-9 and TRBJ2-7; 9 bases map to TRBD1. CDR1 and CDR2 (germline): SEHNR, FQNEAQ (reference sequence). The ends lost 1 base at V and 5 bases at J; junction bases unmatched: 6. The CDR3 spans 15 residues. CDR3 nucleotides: TGTGCCAGCAGCTTAGTGGGACAGGGTATCGACGAGCAGTACTTC. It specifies CASSLVGQGIDEQYF.

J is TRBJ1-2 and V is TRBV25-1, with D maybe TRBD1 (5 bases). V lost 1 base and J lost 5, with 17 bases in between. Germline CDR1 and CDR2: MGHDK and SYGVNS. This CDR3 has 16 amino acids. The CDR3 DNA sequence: TGTGCCAGCAGTGAATTAGGCGCAATAAAGGGGTATGGCTACACCTTC. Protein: CASSELGAIKGYGYTF.

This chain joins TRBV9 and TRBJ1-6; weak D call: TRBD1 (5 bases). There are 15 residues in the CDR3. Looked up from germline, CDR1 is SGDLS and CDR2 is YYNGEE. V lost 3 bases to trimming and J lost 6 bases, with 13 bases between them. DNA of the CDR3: TGTGCCAGCAGCGGAAGGACAACCCGTAATTCACCCCTCCACTTT. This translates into CASSGRTTRNSPLHF.

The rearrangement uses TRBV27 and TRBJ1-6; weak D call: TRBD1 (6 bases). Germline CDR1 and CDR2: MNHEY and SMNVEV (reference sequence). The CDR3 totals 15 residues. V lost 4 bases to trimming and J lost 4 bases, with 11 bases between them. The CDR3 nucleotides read TGTGCCAGCAGTTCCTCCGGACAGTATAATTCACCCCTCCACTTT. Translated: CASSSSGQYNSPLHF.

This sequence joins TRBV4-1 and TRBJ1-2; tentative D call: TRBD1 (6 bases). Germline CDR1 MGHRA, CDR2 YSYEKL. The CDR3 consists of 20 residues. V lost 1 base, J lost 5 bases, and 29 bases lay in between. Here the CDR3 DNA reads TGCGCCAGCAGCCAAGGTGGTGACTCGGACAGTCGCGGCGGAAAGTATGGCTACACCTTC. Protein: CASSQGGDSDSRGGKYGYTF.

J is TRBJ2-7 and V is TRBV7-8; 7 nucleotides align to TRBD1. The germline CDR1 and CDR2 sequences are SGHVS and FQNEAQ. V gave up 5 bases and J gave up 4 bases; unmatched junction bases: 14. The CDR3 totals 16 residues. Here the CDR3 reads CASSQRDSRESYEQYF. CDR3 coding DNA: TGTGCCAGCAGCCAAAGGGACAGCCGAGAAAGTTACGAGCAGTACTTC. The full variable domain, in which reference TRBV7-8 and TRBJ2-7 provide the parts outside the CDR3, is GAGVSQSPRYKVAKRGQDVALRCDPISGHVSLFWYQQALGQGPEFLTYFQNEAQLDKSGLPSDRFFAERPEGSVSTLKIQRTQQEDSAVYLCASSQRDSRESYEQYFGPGTRLTVT.

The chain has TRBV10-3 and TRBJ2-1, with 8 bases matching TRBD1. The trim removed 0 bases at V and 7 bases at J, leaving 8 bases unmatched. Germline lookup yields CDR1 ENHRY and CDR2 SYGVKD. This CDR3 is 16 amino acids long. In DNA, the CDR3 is TGTGCCATCAGTGAGTCGGGGAGACAGGGGTGGAATGAGCAGTTCTTC. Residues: CAISESGRQGWNEQFF.

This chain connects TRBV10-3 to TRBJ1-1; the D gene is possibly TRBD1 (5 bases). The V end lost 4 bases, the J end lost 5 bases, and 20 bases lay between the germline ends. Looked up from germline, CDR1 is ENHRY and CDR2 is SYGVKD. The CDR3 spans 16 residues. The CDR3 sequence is CAISAPVRSGGTEAFF. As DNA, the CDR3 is TGTGCCATCAGTGCCCCTGTTCGCAGCGGGGGGACTGAAGCTTTCTTT.

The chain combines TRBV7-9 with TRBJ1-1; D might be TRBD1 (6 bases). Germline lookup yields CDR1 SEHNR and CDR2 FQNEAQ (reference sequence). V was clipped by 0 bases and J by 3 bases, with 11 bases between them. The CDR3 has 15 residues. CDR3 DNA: TGTGCCAGCAGCTTAGCTCAGGGGTTTTACACTGAAGCTTTCTTT. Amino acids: CASSLAQGFYTEAFF. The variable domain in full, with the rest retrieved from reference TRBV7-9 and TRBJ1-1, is DTGVSQNPRHKITKRGQNVTFRCDPISEHNRLYWYRQTLGQGPEFLTYFQNEAQLEKSRLLSDRFSAERPKGSFSTLEIQRTEQGDSAMYLCASSLAQGFYTEAFFGQGTRLTVV.